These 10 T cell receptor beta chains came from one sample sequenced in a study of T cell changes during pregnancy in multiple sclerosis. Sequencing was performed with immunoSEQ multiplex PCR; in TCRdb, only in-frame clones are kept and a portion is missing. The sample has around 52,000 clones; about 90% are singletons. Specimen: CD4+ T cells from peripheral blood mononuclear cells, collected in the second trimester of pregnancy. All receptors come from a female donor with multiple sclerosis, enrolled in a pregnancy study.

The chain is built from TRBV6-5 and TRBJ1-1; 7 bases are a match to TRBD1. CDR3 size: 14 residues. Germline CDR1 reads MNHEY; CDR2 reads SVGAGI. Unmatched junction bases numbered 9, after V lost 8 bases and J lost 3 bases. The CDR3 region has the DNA TGTGCCAGCTGCCCACAGGGGTGGGACACTGAAGCTTTCTTT. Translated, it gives CASCPQGWDTEAFF.

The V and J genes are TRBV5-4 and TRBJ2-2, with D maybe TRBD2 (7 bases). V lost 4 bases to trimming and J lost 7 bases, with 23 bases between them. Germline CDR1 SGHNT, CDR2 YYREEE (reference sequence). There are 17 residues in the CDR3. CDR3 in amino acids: CASSPSGGRERNGELFF. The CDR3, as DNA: TGTGCCAGCAGCCCTTCCGGGGGGCGGGAGCGGAACGGGGAGCTGTTTTTT. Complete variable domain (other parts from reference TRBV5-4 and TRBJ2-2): ETGVTQSPTHLIKTRGQQVTLRCSSQSGHNTVSWYQQALGQGPQFIFQYYREEENGRGNFPPRFSGLQFPNYSSELNVNALELDDSALYLCASSPSGGRERNGELFFGEGSRLTVL.

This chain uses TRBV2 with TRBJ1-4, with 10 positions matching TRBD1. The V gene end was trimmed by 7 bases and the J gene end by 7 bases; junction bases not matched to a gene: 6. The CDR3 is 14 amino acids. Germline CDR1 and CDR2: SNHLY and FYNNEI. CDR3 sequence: CASNPRTGGEKLFF. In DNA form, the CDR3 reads TGTGCCAGCAACCCGAGGACAGGGGGTGAAAAACTGTTTTTT.

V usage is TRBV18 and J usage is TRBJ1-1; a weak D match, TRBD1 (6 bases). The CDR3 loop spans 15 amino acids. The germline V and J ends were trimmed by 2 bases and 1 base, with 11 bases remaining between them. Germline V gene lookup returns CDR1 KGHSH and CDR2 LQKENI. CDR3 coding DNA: TGTGCCAGCTCACCAAACACAGGGACGAACACTGAAGCTTTCTTT. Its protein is CASSPNTGTNTEAFF.

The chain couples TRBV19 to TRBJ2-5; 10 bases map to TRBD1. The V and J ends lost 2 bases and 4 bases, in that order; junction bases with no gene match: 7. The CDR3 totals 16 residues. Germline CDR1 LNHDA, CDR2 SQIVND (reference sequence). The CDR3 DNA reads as TGTGCCAGTAGTATACTAGGACAGGGGGGAGGAGAGACCCAGTACTTC. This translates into CASSILGQGGGETQYF.

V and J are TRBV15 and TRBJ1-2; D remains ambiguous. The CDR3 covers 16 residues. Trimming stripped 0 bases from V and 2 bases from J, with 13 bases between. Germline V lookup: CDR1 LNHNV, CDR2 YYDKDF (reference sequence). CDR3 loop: CATSRDPRRQNYGYTF. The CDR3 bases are TGTGCCACCAGCAGAGATCCGAGGCGGCAAAACTATGGCTACACCTTC.

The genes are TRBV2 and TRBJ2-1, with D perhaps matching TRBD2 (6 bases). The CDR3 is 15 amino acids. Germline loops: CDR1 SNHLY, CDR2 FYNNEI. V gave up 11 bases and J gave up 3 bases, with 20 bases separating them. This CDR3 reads CAGGGFGSFYNEQFF. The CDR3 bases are TGTGCCGGCGGAGGGTTCGGGAGTTTCTACAATGAGCAGTTCTTC.

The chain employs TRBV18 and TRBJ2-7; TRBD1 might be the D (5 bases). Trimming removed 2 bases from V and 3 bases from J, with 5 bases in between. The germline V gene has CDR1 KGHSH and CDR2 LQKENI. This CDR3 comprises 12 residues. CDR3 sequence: CASSPRGYEQYF. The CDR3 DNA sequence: TGTGCCAGCTCACCAAGGGGCTACGAGCAGTACTTC.

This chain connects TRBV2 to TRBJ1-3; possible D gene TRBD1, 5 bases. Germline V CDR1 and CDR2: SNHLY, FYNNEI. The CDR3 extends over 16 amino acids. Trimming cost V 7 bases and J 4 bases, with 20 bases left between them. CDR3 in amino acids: CASTIGGGKGGNTIYF. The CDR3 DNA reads TGTGCCAGCACCATCGGCGGGGGGAAGGGAGGAAACACCATATATTTT. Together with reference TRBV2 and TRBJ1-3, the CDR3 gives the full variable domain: EPEVTQTPSHQVTQMGQEVILRCVPISNHLYFYWYRQILGQKVEFLVSFYNNEISEKSEIFDDQFSVERPDGSNFTLKIRSTKLEDSAMYFCASTIGGGKGGNTIYFGEGSWLTVV.

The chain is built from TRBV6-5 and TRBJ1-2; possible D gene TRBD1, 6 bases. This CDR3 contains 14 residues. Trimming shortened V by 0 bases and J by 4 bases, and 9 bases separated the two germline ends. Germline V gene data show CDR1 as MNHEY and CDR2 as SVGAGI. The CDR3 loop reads CASSYSGQTYGYTF. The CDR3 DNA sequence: TGTGCCAGCAGTTACTCAGGACAGACCTATGGCTACACCTTC.